This is a list of T cell receptor beta chains from one sample in a study of control samples from healthy donors and cancer patients. Profiling relied on immunoSEQ multiplex PCR, and the TCRdb table lists in-frame clones only, not all of them. The sample records roughly 220,000 clones, about 94% being singletons. Source material: blood. The receptors were gathered from a man over 45 in good health. Each CDR3 is given with its conserved first and last residue.

V,J,CDR3
TRBV9,TRBJ1-3,CASSVRGDSGNTIYF
TRBV5-6,TRBJ1-5,CASSEQGSGNQPQHF
TRBV2,TRBJ1-6,CASSTTGISYNSPLHF
TRBV28,TRBJ2-1,CASPRGPGEQFF
TRBV6-5,TRBJ2-1,CASSYSAGEVNNEQFF
TRBV5-8,TRBJ2-5,CASSPDRVGETQYF
TRBV9,TRBJ2-3,CASSVVAGTDTQYF
TRBV28,TRBJ1-4,CASSKVGQGLGKLFF
TRBV5-1,TRBJ1-2,CASSPDRDGYTF
TRBV18,TRBJ2-5,CASSPSGGASETQYF
TRBV6-5,TRBJ1-3,CASNSGMSNTIYF
TRBV23-1,TRBJ1-5,CASHRAVQTRYQPQHF
TRBV6-1,TRBJ2-3,CASSEPGEGTDTQYF
TRBV3-1/TRBV3-2,TRBJ2-5,CASSWRQLQETQYF
TRBV5-1,TRBJ2-2,CASSRRQGNTGELFF
TRBV10-3,TRBJ1-3,CAISDRGDSGNTIYF
TRBV5-1,TRBJ2-2,CASSPGTYNTGELFF
TRBV5-1,TRBJ1-1,CASSFRGNTEAFF
TRBV28,TRBJ2-6,CASSLDIVSGANVLTF
TRBV15,TRBJ2-2,CATSRGGTDTGELFF
TRBV7-9,TRBJ1-5,CASSLDSFGNQPQHF
TRBV2,TRBJ1-2,CASNGVPNDYGYTF